This T cell receptor (beta chain) originates from a study of regulatory T cells in long-lasting Graves disease (dated by TCRdb to the early 2020s). Study-wide context: Newly diagnosed Graves' disease patients had taken antithyroid drugs for less than 3 months. Patients with persistent Graves' disease were compared with patients with newly diagnosed Graves' disease using TCR sequencing and RNA sequencing of peripheral blood. The study was registered as a clinical trial and conducted in China. A total of around 35 samples underwent TCR sequencing: roughly 13 from persistent and around 20 from newly diagnosed Graves' disease patients.

Broad study findings and their caveats: Persistent Graves' disease patients showed lower TCR Shannon entropy and fewer highly expanded clones than newly diagnosed patients, suggesting clonal expansion. Persistent disease showed preferential use of TRBV28, TRBJ1-2 and TRBJ2-5, whereas newly diagnosed disease favored TRBV20-1 and TRBJ2-1. Because the primary lesion, thyroid tissue, could not be accessed, the study looked at peripheral blood alone. A larger number of public clonotypes was shared among persistent patients (about 2,700) than among newly diagnosed patients (about 990). Sequencing and analysis were limited to the TCR beta chain. The small sample size was acknowledged by the authors as a limitation that may reduce accuracy.

The time point label here, explained by the study, means: newly diagnosed GD, antithyroid drugs for less than 3 months. For both TCR sequencing and RNA sequencing, RNA was extracted from PBMCs in TRIzol. The diagnosis of Graves' disease followed American Thyroid Association guidelines. The patients came from an endocrinology department in Xi'an, China. From each patient, approximately 9.9 milliliters of peripheral blood was collected into an EDTA anticoagulant tube. Ficoll Paque Plus density gradient separation was used to isolate PBMCs, and no additional T cell sorting was done. RNA quality was checked with an Agilent 2100 Bioanalyzer and agarose gel, and concentration with a NanoDrop 2000. This clonotype was seen ten or more times. What antigen it recognizes has not been identified. Per-base qualities were not stored, and no clone one base away is much larger. Library method: multiplex PCR. The run used an Illumina HiSeq 4000. CDR3 regions were amplified by Arm-PCR with iRepertoire HTBI primers to construct TCR beta libraries. Before sequencing, the PCR products went through gel purification. On the study's bioinformatics: Gene usage analysis of CDR3 amino acid clonotypes used the 55 to 80 TRBV and around 14 TRBJ segments found across samples. COPE and FqMerger were used to merge the filtered high-quality paired reads into contigs. BLAST was used to align contigs to IMGT TRBV, TRBD and TRBJ reference genes, with CDR3 defined following IMGT. Highly expanded clones were defined as clonotypes with a frequency above 0.1%. Shannon entropy served as the measure of repertoire diversity, while the Gini coefficient captured V-J evenness. A clonotype was considered public if more than one individual shared it. Using fastp trimming at Q25 and MiXCR clonotype assembly, TCRdb reanalyzed the public sequencing data and kept in-frame beta chains. Each entry is one CDR3 protein sequence, shown with its most common DNA and genes. The V and J calls reflect TCRdb's pipeline rather than the authors' work. In this sample the table shows about 400,000 distinct CDR3 sequences, 15% to 19% of which occur a single time. The ten top clones hold about 24% of the sample.

V loses 5 bases of germline sequence and J loses 5 bases, and the interval between the two ends is 16 bases. CDR1 is given as SGHNT and CDR2 as YYREEE, both from the germline V gene (reference sequence). The CDR3 sequence holds 14 residues, the cysteine and phenylalanine included. The only DNA kept is the CDR3, 42 bases in frame from the first base. This chain joins TRBV5-4 to TRBJ1-1; the D segment cannot be called with confidence. This TCR came from a female donor with Graves disease. The source was peripheral blood mononuclear cells (PBMCs), collected at new diagnosis, from a patient treated with antithyroid drugs. CDR3 region: CASRSALEVTEAFF. The nucleotide sequence is TGTGCCAGCAGATCAGCCCTCGAGGTGACTGAAGCTTTCTTT.